This T cell receptor (beta chain) derives from a study of shared clonotypes between healthy human individuals. Sequenced by immunoSEQ multiplex PCR; TCRdb stores in-frame clones only, minus some. Here the sample spans approximately 1,000,000 clones, about 72% being singletons. This clone occurred once. Antigen: not known. Overall study results and limits: The four-donor shared clonotypes exceeded non-shared clonotypes in generation probability, with non-shared ones scoring lower. Memory subsets had estimated richness that was generally smaller than that of naive subsets. Naive CD4 clonotype sharing across several donors was approximately 5%.

The TCR originated in a man younger than 35 in good health. Some clones in this sample may be carry-over from other donors' samples. Sequencing was done on a sample of memory CD4+ T cells from PBMCs. Indicated subset: CD45RA-negative fraction.

CDR3 bases: TGTGCCAGCTCTGAACAGGGGGCGGCAGATACGCAGTATTTT. Translating gives CASSEQGAADTQYF. J is TRBJ2-3 and V is TRBV18, with 9 bases fitting TRBD1. With 6 bases clipped from V and 4 bases from J, the junction kept 5 bases outside the gene matches. CDR3 size: 14 residues. Germline CDR1 KGHSH, CDR2 LQKENI. The complete variable domain, with remaining parts taken from reference TRBV18 and TRBJ2-3, reads NAGVMQNPRHLVRRRGQEARLRCSPMKGHSHVYWYRQLPEEGLKFMVYLQKENIIDESGMPKERFSAEFPKEGPSILRIQQVVRGDSAAYFCASSEQGAADTQYFGPGTRLTVL.